This T cell receptor beta chain was observed in a study of chemoradiotherapy in HPV16-positive cancers. About the research overall: Candidate HPV-specific clones and shared TCR motifs came from two HPV16-positive patients.

Overall study results and limits: During treatment, candidate HPV-specific clones and E7-related motifs expanded in tumor. HPV-specific T cells were functionally defined from only a couple of HPV16-positive patients.

Germline assignment: CDR1 SGHTA and CDR2 FQGNSA. The CDR3 covers 15 residues. Trimming took 5 bases from V and 2 from J; bases not matched to a gene: 6. A word on this clone: What it binds is not known.

The assay was immunoSEQ multiplex PCR, and TCRdb's table has in-frame clones only and misses some. The sample carries around 13,000 clones, roughly 89% recorded once. Repertoires were sampled repeatedly during chemoradiotherapy. The TCR comes from a human donor with HPV-associated anogenital cancer. The sequences come from blood, collected from a patient who underwent chemoradiotherapy. V and J are TRBV7-2 and TRBJ1-5, with 7 bases lining up with TRBD1. The CDR3 sequence is CASSGRGTGNQPQHF. The CDR3 nucleotides are TGTGCCAGCAGCGGACGAGGGACAGGCAATCAGCCCCAGCATTTT.